Detailed here is one T cell receptor beta chain. This specimen comes from a study of blood T cells in healthy people across ages. Total RNA extracted from each sample amounted to at least 6 micrograms. V lost 1 base to trimming and J lost 5 bases; unmatched junction nucleotides: 7. The germline gives CDR1 SGHTA, CDR2 FQGTGA. This CDR3 contains 17 residues. It was with a sample-barcoded 5' primer and a J-beta primer mix that a second PCR of roughly 7 to 12 cycles was run. Each CDR3 protein is one row after TCRdb ran MiXCR on the 5' RACE reads. Altogether roughly 1,800,000 distinct CDR3 sequences are present, 49% being singletons, with the ten largest covering roughly 2%.

The sample consisted of blood. The rearrangement joins TRBV7-3 to TRBJ2-3; 12 nucleotides match TRBD1. This TCR derives from a woman between 35 and 50 years old in good health. The chain's CDR3 is CASSLRGTGGIGDTQYF. The CDR3 DNA reads as TGTGCCAGCAGCTTAAGAGGGACAGGGGGCATAGGAGATACGCAGTATTTT.